What follows describes a single TCR beta chain. This beta chain represents an off-target read in a library built for alpha chains; its size is of limited meaning. The data were taken from a study of spatial heterogeneity in lung cancer. Each TCR cDNA molecule carried a unique molecular identifier. TCRdb recomputed calls from the 5' RACE reads with MiXCR, one row per CDR3 protein. The sample holds almost 55 distinct CDR3 sequences. Time point indicated: sample taken at primary tumor resection. There were around 72 donors, all of them untreated patients with early-stage non-small cell lung cancer. Extraction of whole RNA from tumor, nontumor lung or frozen PBMC preceded unsorted sequencing. Sequenced here: normal lung tissue next to the tumor, sampled at surgery. This TCR was recovered from a male donor with early-stage non-small cell lung cancer.

CDR3 protein: CASSPSGGSETQYF. The CDR3 DNA sequence: TGTGCCAGCAGCCCTAGCGGGGGGTCAGAGACCCAGTACTTC. This chain joins TRBV12-3 or TRBV12-4 and TRBJ2-5; the match to TRBD2 covers 11 bases. CDR3 size: 14 residues. V lost 6 bases, J lost 4 bases, and 4 bases stayed unmatched.